This T cell receptor (beta chain) was profiled in a study of identifying expanded T cells in peripheral blood. Points from the study as a whole: Over approximately two and four weeks, about 15 and 19 clones changed, versus around 1.2 between replicates. Roughly two-week clone count variance significantly increased as total template count grew.

Produced via immunoSEQ multiplex PCR; TCRdb's table is partial and in-frame only. The table has approximately 75,000 clones, 90% seen once. A note on this clone: Its cognate antigen is unknown.

Collection occurred without any documented infections or immune events in donors. The clonotype was recovered from a person aged 18 to 75 in good health. Sequencing input: blood.

In nucleotides, the CDR3 is TGTGCCAGCAGCATCCCTGACGGGAACTATGGCTACACCTTC. This gives the protein CASSIPDGNYGYTF. The J gene is TRBJ1-2, the V gene TRBV5-4, with D unclear. This CDR3 spans 14 amino acids. The ends were cut back, 4 bases at V and 2 bases at J, with 12 bases in the middle. Germline loops: CDR1 SGHNT, CDR2 YYREEE (reference sequence).